What follows are 10 T cell receptor beta chains derived from one specimen sequenced in a study of blood T cell repertoires in COVID-19. The protocol was immunoSEQ multiplex PCR, while the TCRdb copy is restricted to in-frame clones and leaves out a portion. The sample holds 150,000 or so clones, roughly four fifths seen once. The sequencing sample was made of peripheral blood. These receptors all come from a woman of 80 years or more with acute or convalescent COVID-19.

In DNA form, the CDR3 reads TGTGCCAGTAGTCCGGGACAGAGGATTGGGATCTATGGCTACACCTTC. It yields the protein CASSPGQRIGIYGYTF. The rearrangement uses TRBV19 and TRBJ1-2; 7 bases fit TRBD1. J lost 4 bases, V lost 5 bases, and 13 bases had no gene match. From germline, CDR1 is LNHDA and CDR2 SQIVND (reference sequence). This CDR3 comprises 16 residues. The full variable domain, with the rest looked up from reference TRBV19 and TRBJ1-2, is DGGITQSPKYLFRKEGQNVTLSCEQNLNHDAMYWYRQDPGQGLRLIYYSQIVNDFQKGDIAEGYSVSREKKESFPLTVTSAQKNPTAFYLCASSPGQRIGIYGYTFGSGTRLTVV.

This clone has only one observation. This rearrangement joins TRBV21-1 to TRBJ2-1; the listed D gene, TRBD2, was not tested against the DNA. TRBV21-1 is reported as a pseudogene. The CDR3 covers 18 residues. This chain's CDR3 is CASSKALGTGGYYNEQFF. DNA of the CDR3: TGTGCCAGCAGCAAAGCGCTTGGAACGGGGGGATACTACAATGAGCAGTTCTTC.

The chain has TRBV10-3 and TRBJ1-3; the match to TRBD1 covers 7 bases. Germline CDR1 and CDR2: ENHRY and SYGVKD. This CDR3 region has 16 residues. V dropped 4 bases and J dropped 0; count of bases not matched to a gene: 6. The CDR3 DNA reads TGTGCCATCAGTGCCGGGGACAGCCGCTCTGGAAACACCATATATTTT. It translates to CAISAGDSRSGNTIYF.

This clone was observed many times. CDR3 sequence: CASSQDSMTTEAFF. The CDR3, as DNA: TGTGCCAGCAGTCAAGACAGTATGACCACTGAAGCTTTCTTT. The chain has TRBV27 and TRBJ1-1; perhaps TRBD1 as D (5 bases). Germline V lookup: CDR1 MNHEY, CDR2 SMNVEV (reference sequence). V was shortened by 5 bases and J by 4 bases, with 14 bases between the two germline ends. CDR3 size: 14 residues.

This clone was seen a handful of times. The V gene is TRBV4-3, the J gene TRBJ1-1, with 9 bases matching TRBD1. The CDR3 sequence is 14 residues long. Germline V gene sequence: CDR1 LGHNA, CDR2 YSLEER. Trimming at V came to 5 bases and at J to 3 bases, leaving 4 bases not matched to a gene. CDR3 in amino acids: CASSWDREDTEAFF. The CDR3 DNA is TGCGCCAGCAGCTGGGACAGGGAAGACACTGAAGCTTTCTTT.

The chain combines TRBV5-6 with TRBJ1-6; D uncertain. CDR1 SGHDT and CDR2 YYEEEE come from the germline V gene. The CDR3 covers 15 residues. Deletions cut 0 bases from V and 9 bases from J, with 13 bases between. This CDR3 reads CASSLGQEGGSPLHF. The CDR3 region has the DNA TGTGCCAGCAGCTTGGGGCAGGAGGGTGGTTCACCCCTCCACTTT.

The chain has TRBV9 and TRBJ2-1, with 9 nucleotides matching TRBD2. The CDR3 is 18 amino acids. The ends lost 0 bases at V and 3 bases at J; junction bases unmatched: 10. Germline CDR1 and CDR2: SGDLS and YYNGEE. DNA of the CDR3: TGTGCCAGCAGCGTAGAGGCCCTAGCGGGGAAGGGCTACAATGAGCAGTTCTTC. Amino acid sequence: CASSVEALAGKGYNEQFF. Combining the CDR3 with reference TRBV9 and TRBJ2-1 gives the whole variable domain DSGVTQTPKHLITATGQRVTLRCSPRSGDLSVYWYQQSLDQGLQFLIQYYNGEERAKGNILERFSAQQFPDLHSELNLSSLELGDSALYFCASSVEALAGKGYNEQFFGPGTRLTVL.

The chain has TRBV19 and TRBJ1-1; TRBD1 matches 11 bases. Germline loops: CDR1 LNHDA, CDR2 SQIVND (reference sequence). The CDR3 extends over 16 amino acids. Trimming cost V 2 bases and J 3 bases; bases outside gene matches: 5. The chain's CDR3 is CASSISGGQGDTEAFF. CDR3 bases: TGTGCCAGTAGTATATCGGGGGGACAGGGGGACACTGAAGCTTTCTTT.

The chain employs TRBV6-1 and TRBJ1-2, with TRBD1 as a possible D gene (5 bases). The V end was cut by 0 bases, the J end by 2 bases, with 10 bases between. Germline V gene sequence: CDR1 MNHNS, CDR2 SASEGT. The CDR3 has 15 amino acids. CDR3 nucleotides: TGTGCCAGCAGTGAAGCTGTTCGGGGGAACTATGGCTACACCTTC. Translating gives CASSEAVRGNYGYTF.

The rearrangement uses TRBV29-1 and TRBJ1-2, with 7 bases fitting TRBD1. V shed 7 bases, J shed 8 bases, and the junction held 10 bases outside the gene matches. This CDR3 region has 12 residues. The germline V gene has CDR1 SQVTM and CDR2 ANQGSEA. CDR3 loop: CSAQTGLGGYTF. The CDR3 DNA follows: TGCAGCGCCCAGACAGGGTTGGGCGGCTACACCTTC.